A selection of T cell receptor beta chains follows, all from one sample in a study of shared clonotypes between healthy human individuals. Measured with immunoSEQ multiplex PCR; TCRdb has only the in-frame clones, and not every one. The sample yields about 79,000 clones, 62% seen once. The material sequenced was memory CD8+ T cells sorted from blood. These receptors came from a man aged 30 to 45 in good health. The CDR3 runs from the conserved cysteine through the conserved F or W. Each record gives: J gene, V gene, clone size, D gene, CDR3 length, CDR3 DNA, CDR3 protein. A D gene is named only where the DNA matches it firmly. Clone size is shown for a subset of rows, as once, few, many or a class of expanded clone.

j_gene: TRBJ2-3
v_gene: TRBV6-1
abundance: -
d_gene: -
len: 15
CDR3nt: TGTGCCAGCAGTGAAACGAGGCCCAGCACAGATACGCAGTATTTT
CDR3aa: CASSETRPSTDTQYF

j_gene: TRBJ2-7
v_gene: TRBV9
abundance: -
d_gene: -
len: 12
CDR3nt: TGTGCCAGCAGCGGCAGCTCCTACGAGCAGTACTTC
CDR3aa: CASSGSSYEQYF

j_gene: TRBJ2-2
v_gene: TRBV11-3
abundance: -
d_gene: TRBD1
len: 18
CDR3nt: TGTGCCAGCAGCCCCTGGACAGGGGGACGATCTAACACCGGGGAGCTGTTTTTT
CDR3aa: CASSPWTGGRSNTGELFF

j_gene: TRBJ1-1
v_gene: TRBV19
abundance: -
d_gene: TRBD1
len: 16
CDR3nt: TGTGCCAGTAGTGCGCCCAGGGGGCAGAGGAACACTGAAGCTTTCTTT
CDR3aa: CASSAPRGQRNTEAFF

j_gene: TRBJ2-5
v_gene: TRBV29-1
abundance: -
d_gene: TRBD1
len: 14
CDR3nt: TGCAGCGTTGACGAAGACAGGGACCAAGAGACCCAGTACTTC
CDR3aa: CSVDEDRDQETQYF

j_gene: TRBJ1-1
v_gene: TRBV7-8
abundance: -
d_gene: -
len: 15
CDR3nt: TGTGCCAGCAGCTTAGTCGGGGCAGCCGACACTGAAGCTTTCTTT
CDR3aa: CASSLVGAADTEAFF

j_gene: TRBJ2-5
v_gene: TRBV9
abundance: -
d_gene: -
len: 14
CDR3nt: TGTGCCAGCAGCGAGGGGCCCCGGGTGGCGGGCCAGTACTTC
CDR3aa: CASSEGPRVAGQYF

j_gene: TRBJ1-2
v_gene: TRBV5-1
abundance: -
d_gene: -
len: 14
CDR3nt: TGCGCCAGCAGCTTGGCATCAGAGACTTATGGCTACACCTTC
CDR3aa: CASSLASETYGYTF

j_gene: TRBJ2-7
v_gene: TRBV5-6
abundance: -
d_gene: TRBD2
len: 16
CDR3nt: TGTGCCAGCAGCTTACCGGGACTAGCGGGCCTGTACGAGCAGTACTTC
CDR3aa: CASSLPGLAGLYEQYF

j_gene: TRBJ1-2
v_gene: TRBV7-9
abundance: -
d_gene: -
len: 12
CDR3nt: TGTGCCAGCGGCCAAACCGGAGTAGGCTACACCTTC
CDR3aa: CASGQTGVGYTF

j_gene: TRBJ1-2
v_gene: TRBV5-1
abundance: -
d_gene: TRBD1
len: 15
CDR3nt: TGCGCCAGCAGCTTGGCGTCACAGGGGTATGGAGGCTACACCTTC
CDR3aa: CASSLASQGYGGYTF

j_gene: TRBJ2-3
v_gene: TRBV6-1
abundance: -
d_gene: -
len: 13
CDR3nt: TGTGCCAGCAGTTTAGTCCGTACAGATACGCAGTATTTT
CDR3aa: CASSLVRTDTQYF

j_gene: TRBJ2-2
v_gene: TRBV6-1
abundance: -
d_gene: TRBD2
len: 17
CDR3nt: TGTGCCAGCAGTGACTGGCTAGCGGGAGTGAACACCGGGGAGCTGTTTTTT
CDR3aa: CASSDWLAGVNTGELFF

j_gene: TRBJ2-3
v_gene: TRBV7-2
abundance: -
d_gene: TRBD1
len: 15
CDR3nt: TGTGCCAGCAGCCCAGGGGGCGGGAACACAGATACGCAGTATTTT
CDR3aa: CASSPGGGNTDTQYF

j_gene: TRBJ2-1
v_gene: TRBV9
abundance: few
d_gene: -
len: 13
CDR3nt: TGTGCCAGCAGCCCCCCGAGACTTTATGAGCAGTTCTTC
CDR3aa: CASSPPRLYEQFF